This T cell receptor beta chain appears in the sequencing data of a study of T cell responses to AZD1222 COVID-19 vaccine (dated by TCRdb to the early 2020s). Describing the broader study: TCR sequencing was performed for about 240 trial participants, of whom roughly 200 were given two doses of AZD1222 and around 25 were given two doses of MenACWY control vaccine. Trial participants were enrolled by age into 18-55, 56-69 and 70-plus year subgroups, with approximately 150, 30 and 60 TCR-sequenced participants respectively.

Study-level results and caveats: The vaccine-associated CD4 TCRs covered the entire spike protein, and the dominant responses fell in regions 160-218 and 743-854. Epitopes outside the regions mutated in the B.1.351 and B.1.1.7 variants were reportedly recognized by nearly half of the unique spike-specific TCRs. Because no day 14 peak-response samples were available, repertoires were characterized only after the peak T cell response. Conclusions about previously exposed vaccinees were limited because only 6 or 7 AZD1222 recipients were SARS-CoV-2 seropositive at baseline. In the small 56-69-year group, the increase in depth fell short of significance, most likely because of low power. After two AZD1222 doses, spike-specific TCR breadth and depth were significantly higher than at day 0 and than in MenACWY recipients. Most participants were white British and females outnumbered males, and the authors suggested that clonal diversity may have been underestimated.

On this clone itself: The target of this receptor is not known. Within one base of it there is no much larger clone, and no base qualities were kept.

In the paper's terms, the time point label means: about 28 days (+/-7) after the second vaccine dose. AZD1222 recipients given second doses at about 4 weeks or at about 12 weeks were pooled, since spike-specific TCR depth and breadth were not found to differ between the two schedules. Samples from vaccinated people were obtained from the UK trials COV001 and COV002, which included a single-blind randomized controlled phase 2/3 trial of AZD1222 (ChAdOx1 nCoV-19) in healthy adults. For TCRbeta chain sequencing, PBMC samples were collected from trial participants at day 0 and at day 28 after the second dose. The CDR3 regions of human TCRbeta chains were analyzed by immunosequencing. In the original analysis: Repertoire TCRs were checked for matches against a reference library of SARS-CoV-2-specific TCRs that had been generated using the MIRA antigen-specificity platform. Breadth was defined as the fraction of unique TCRs that were SARS-CoV-2-associated. Depth was defined as the fraction of total T cells that were SARS-CoV-2-associated. Using the MIRA data, every spike-specific TCR was mapped to the spike region that the TCR reacted to and assigned to either a CD4 or a CD8 class. Log10-transformed breadth and depth values were compared by one-way ANOVA with Sidak's multiple comparisons tests. This is the immuneACCESS table as TCRdb keeps it, with only in-frame sequences that have V and J called. A part of the clones is gone; compared with another copy, unresolved V genes explain less than half, and the rest is unexplained. That table gives V, J and clone size, and the DNA gave D and trimming. For this sample the table gives roughly 120,000 clones, of which around 91% were detected only once. Roughly 1.5% of the sample comes from the top ten.

The CDR3 contains 13 residues, cysteine and phenylalanine counted. Here the CDR3 DNA is all that survives: 39 bases in frame from base 1. The junction carries 10 bases between V and J, which are trimmed by 6 bases and 5 bases respectively. The germline V gene gives CDR1 as MNHEY and CDR2 as SVGAGI. Here the chain combines TRBV6-5 and TRBJ2-2; no D segment can be confidently identified. The TCR originated in an adult who received the AZD1222 COVID-19 vaccine. The sample was peripheral blood, taken 28 days after the second AZD1222 dose. The DNA sequence is TGTGCCAGCAGCCGAGACCTAACCGGGGAGCTGTTTTTT. This yields the protein CASSRDLTGELFF.